Presented here are 14 T cell receptor beta chains from one specimen sequenced in a study of blood T cell repertoires in COVID-19. The protocol was immunoSEQ multiplex PCR, while the TCRdb copy is restricted to in-frame clones and leaves out a portion. The table has a few hundred thousand clones, around 84% seen once. The specimen sequenced was PBMCs or T cells enriched from blood (not recorded which). The receptors were gathered from a woman aged 45-65 years who had been exposed to COVID-19.

The chain has TRBV28 and TRBJ1-6; unclear D gene. With 4 bases removed from V and 6 bases from J, the gap between germline ends came to 10 bases. This CDR3 region has 14 residues. CDR1 MDHEN and CDR2 SYDVKM come from the germline V gene. The CDR3, as DNA: TGTGCCAGCAGTTCCCCACTTATTAATTCACCCCTCCACTTT. Translation gives CASSSPLINSPLHF. Supplemented by reference TRBV28 and TRBJ1-6, the full variable domain reads DVKVTQSSRYLVKRTGEKVFLECVQDMDHENMFWYRQDPGLGLRLIYFSYDVKMKEKGDIPEGYSVSREKKERFSLILESASTNQTSMYLCASSSPLINSPLHFGNGTRLTVT.

J is TRBJ1-2 and V is TRBV4-3, with D tentatively TRBD1 (5 bases). The V end lost 4 bases, the J end lost 4 bases, and 13 bases lay between the germline ends. This CDR3 spans 14 amino acids. The V gene's germline CDR1 is LGHNA and CDR2 YSLEER. CDR3 DNA sequence: TGCGCCAGCAGCCCCTCGACCAGGGTCTATGGCTACACCTTC. It yields the protein CASSPSTRVYGYTF.

The rearrangement joins TRBV7-9 to TRBJ1-1, with TRBD1 matching over 8 bases. With 2 bases clipped from V and 1 base from J, the junction kept 3 bases outside the gene matches. Germline V gene sequence: CDR1 SEHNR, CDR2 FQNEAQ (reference sequence). This CDR3 is built from 15 residues. The CDR3 DNA sequence: TGTGCCAGCAGCTTATATGGACAGGGGAACACTGAAGCTTTCTTT. Translating gives CASSLYGQGNTEAFF.

The rearrangement links TRBV5-1 to TRBJ1-2; no clear D gene. The germline V and J ends were trimmed by 0 bases and 6 bases, with 12 bases remaining between them. Germline CDR1 is SGHRS and CDR2 is YFSETQ. The CDR3 is made up of 14 amino acids. The CDR3 nucleotides read TGCGCCAGCAGCTTGGGGGTGCGAGGGAATGGCTACACCTTC. The encoded protein is CASSLGVRGNGYTF.

The chain has TRBV5-5 and TRBJ1-6; 10 nucleotides agree with TRBD1. V trimming: 4 bases; J trimming: 0 bases; junction bases outside the gene matches: 7. The CDR3 is 18 residues long. CDR1 and CDR2 from the germline V gene are SGHKS and YYEKEE (reference sequence). CDR3 sequence: CASSPGTGVSSYNSPLHF. The CDR3 coding sequence is TGTGCCAGCAGCCCGGGGACAGGGGTTAGCTCCTATAATTCACCCCTCCACTTT.

The rearrangement uses TRBV15 and TRBJ2-3; 7 bases agree with TRBD2. The CDR3 sequence is 12 residues long. The V segment lost 3 bases and the J segment 9 bases; nucleotides outside the gene matches: 3. The germline V gene encodes CDR1 LNHNV and CDR2 YYDKDF (reference sequence). CDR3 loop: CATSSDGGTQYF. CDR3 coding DNA: TGTGCCACCAGCAGCGACGGGGGGACGCAGTATTTT.

The CDR3 here is CASSEPPGAHGYTF. CDR3 in DNA: TGCGCCAGCAGTGAGCCCCCAGGGGCGCATGGCTACACCTTC. The rearrangement uses TRBV10-2 and TRBJ1-2; D perhaps matches TRBD1 (6 bases). V was trimmed by 2 bases and J by 6 bases, leaving 13 bases between them. From germline, CDR1 is WSHSY and CDR2 SAAADI. The CDR3 totals 14 residues.

This chain links TRBV12-3 or TRBV12-4 with TRBJ1-1, with TRBD1 matching over 9 bases. V lost 3 bases and J lost 8; bases outside the gene matches: 4. This CDR3 contains 13 residues. This CDR3 reads CASSFDGTGEAFF. CDR3 nucleotide sequence: TGTGCCAGCAGTTTTGATGGGACAGGGGAAGCTTTCTTT.

The chain recombines TRBV3-1 (or the pseudogene TRBV3-2) with TRBJ1-2, with D perhaps matching TRBD1 (5 bases). In germline, CDR1 is LGHDT, CDR2 YNNKEL (reference sequence). The CDR3 has 15 residues. Trimming took off 1 base at V and 3 bases at J, with 12 bases between the two ends. The CDR3 spells CASSQGPWGDYGYTF. The CDR3 DNA is TGTGCCAGCAGCCAAGGTCCCTGGGGGGACTATGGCTACACCTTC.

The gene calls are TRBV5-4 and TRBJ1-4, with D uncertain. Germline assignment: CDR1 SGHNT and CDR2 YYREEE (reference sequence). This CDR3 region has 13 residues. V was shortened by 4 bases and J by 8 bases, with 12 bases between the two germline ends. The CDR3 DNA reads TGTGCCAGCAGCCCCTCTTTCGGGGAAAAACTGTTTTTT. It encodes CASSPSFGEKLFF.

The J gene is TRBJ1-1, the V gene TRBV4-2, with TRBD1 matching over 7 bases. The CDR3 totals 14 residues. CDR1 and CDR2 (germline): LGHNA, YNFKEQ. The trim removed 4 bases at V and 3 bases at J, leaving 5 bases unmatched. The CDR3 DNA follows: TGTGCCAGCAGCCGACAGGGAGACGACACTGAAGCTTTCTTT. Its translation: CASSRQGDDTEAFF.

The chain uses TRBV7-8 and TRBJ1-1; 8 positions agree with TRBD1. CDR3 size: 13 residues. Germline V gene lookup returns CDR1 SGHVS and CDR2 FQNEAQ. Losses at the gene ends were 3 bases for V and 4 bases for J; bases not matched to a gene: 1. In DNA, the CDR3 is TGTGCCAGCAGCTTTGGACAGGGCACTGAAGCTTTCTTT. Translation: CASSFGQGTEAFF.

The CDR3 DNA follows: TGTGCCAGCAGGGGGGCAGGGGGCATCTATGGCTACACCTTC. Translating it yields CASRGAGGIYGYTF. The chain couples TRBV25-1 to TRBJ1-2, with 8 bases aligning to TRBD1. The V segment lost 6 bases and the J segment 4 bases; nucleotides outside the gene matches: 7. CDR3 size: 14 residues. Germline-derived CDR1 and CDR2 are MGHDK and SYGVNS.

The rearrangement uses TRBV15 and TRBJ1-2, with TRBD1 identical over 7 bases. Germline CDR1 reads LNHNV; CDR2 reads YYDKDF (reference sequence). The CDR3 runs 16 residues. With V trimmed by 1 base and J by 3 bases, 8 bases remained unmatched. CDR3 nucleotides: TGTGCCACCAGCAGAGCGAAGGGGGCGTCTCACTATGGCTACACCTTC. Translation gives CATSRAKGASHYGYTF.